The rows below give T cell receptor beta chains drawn from one sample of a study of blood T cell repertoires in COVID-19. Libraries were prepared by immunoSEQ multiplex PCR; TCRdb keeps only in-frame clonotypes and omits some of them. The repertoire has more than 70,000 clones, about 86% of them found once; the top ten carry about 19%. Sequenced material: peripheral blood. These TCRs come from a woman aged 80 or over with acute or convalescent COVID-19. Both conserved end residues are part of each CDR3. D genes are given only for firm matches. Clone size is stated in some rows and not others, as once, few, many or a class when expanded.

d_gene | abundance | j_gene | v_gene | CDR3nt | CDR3aa
NA | NA | TRBJ2-1 | TRBV29-1 | TGCAGCGTTGATTGGCAGGGGTCGTACAATGAGCAGTTCTTC | CSVDWQGSYNEQFF
TRBD1 | NA | TRBJ2-3 | TRBV10-2 | TGCGCCAGCGCGGACAGGGGGCGCTCAGATACGCAGTATTTT | CASADRGRSDTQYF
NA | few | TRBJ1-5 | TRBV28 | TGTGCCAGCAGTCCACAATCTCCGGGGGGAAATCAGCCCCAGCATTTT | CASSPQSPGGNQPQHF
NA | NA | TRBJ2-2 | TRBV10-3 | TGTGCCATCAGCCCCCAGGGGACCGGGGAGCTGTTTTTT | CAISPQGTGELFF
TRBD1 | NA | TRBJ1-2 | TRBV9 | TGTGCCAGCAGCGCAGGGACAGGCCTTGTGGGGGGCTATGGCTACACCTTC | CASSAGTGLVGGYGYTF
NA | NA | TRBJ2-1 | TRBV7-3 | TGTGCCAGCAGCTTAAACCCAGGGGCATACAATGAGCAGTTCTTC | CASSLNPGAYNEQFF
NA | NA | TRBJ1-1 | TRBV28 | TGTGCCACTCGCAGCCAGGGAGCTTTCTTT | CATRSQGAFF
NA | NA | TRBJ1-1 | TRBV3-1/TRBV3-2 | TGTGCCAGCAGCCAGTATGAGATCGGGGCTTTCTTT | CASSQYEIGAFF
TRBD1 | NA | TRBJ2-7 | TRBV27 | TGTGCCAGCAGTTTAAACAGGGGGTGGTACGAGCAGTACTTC | CASSLNRGWYEQYF
NA | NA | TRBJ2-7 | TRBV2 | TGTGCCAGCAGGTTCCGAGCGGAATCGGGGCAGTACTTC | CASRFRAESGQYF
NA | NA | TRBJ2-1 | TRBV6-2/TRBV6-3 | TGTGCCAGCAGTCCGCTAGCCATTGAGCAGTTCTTC | CASSPLAIEQFF
NA | NA | TRBJ1-2 | TRBV6-5 | TGTGCCAGCACCCGGGGGAGGGCCGGCTACACCTTC | CASTRGRAGYTF
NA | once | TRBJ1-1 | TRBV7-2 | TGTGCCAGCAACATCGATAGTGGGCAGTGGAACACTGAAGCTTTCTTT | CASNIDSGQWNTEAFF
TRBD2 | NA | TRBJ2-7 | TRBV4-1 | TGCGCCAGCAGCCAAAGGGGACTAGGGGAGGACGAGCAGTACTTC | CASSQRGLGEDEQYF
NA | few | TRBJ1-2 | TRBV19 | TGTGCCAGTAGTAAATTGAGCGGGGACATTCAACGGGGTGGCTACACCTTC | CASSKLSGDIQRGGYTF
TRBD2 | once | TRBJ2-3 | TRBV4-1 | TGCGCCAGCAGCCAAATACCGGGGGGACCCCTTAGCACAGATACGCAGTATTTT | CASSQIPGGPLSTDTQYF
NA | NA | TRBJ1-5 | TRBV15 | TGTGCCACCAGCAGAGCACCCCGGTTTAGCAATCAGCCCCAGCATTTT | CATSRAPRFSNQPQHF
NA | NA | TRBJ1-3 | TRBV5-1 | TGCGCCAGCAGCCCGTATCAGGGAGGTGGAAACACCATATATTTT | CASSPYQGGGNTIYF
TRBD2 | NA | TRBJ2-3 | TRBV19 | TGTGCCAGTAGTATAGATGGACGGGGGGATGGGACAGATACGCAGTATTTT | CASSIDGRGDGTDTQYF
TRBD1 | NA | TRBJ1-4 | TRBV7-9 | TGTGCCAGCAGCCTCGGGACAGTGAATGAAAAACTGTTTTTT | CASSLGTVNEKLFF
TRBD1 | NA | TRBJ2-7 | TRBV5-8 | TGTGCCAGCAGCCGGGACAGGGCGGACGAGCAGTACTTC | CASSRDRADEQYF
NA | NA | TRBJ1-2 | TRBV6-5 | TGTGCCAGCGGCGGCGGTGACTATGGCTACACCTTC | CASGGGDYGYTF
TRBD2 | once | TRBJ2-2 | TRBV19 | TGTGCCAGCATGGGGGCGGGGGGGCCGGTCGGGGAGCTGTTTTTT | CASMGAGGPVGELFF
NA | NA | TRBJ1-5 | TRBV11-2 | TGTGCCAGCAGCTTAGGCAGGGGAGAGCCCCAGCATTTT | CASSLGRGEPQHF
NA | NA | TRBJ1-4 | TRBV28 | TGTGCCAGCAGTTTAGTAGGGAGTGAAAAACTGTTTTTT | CASSLVGSEKLFF